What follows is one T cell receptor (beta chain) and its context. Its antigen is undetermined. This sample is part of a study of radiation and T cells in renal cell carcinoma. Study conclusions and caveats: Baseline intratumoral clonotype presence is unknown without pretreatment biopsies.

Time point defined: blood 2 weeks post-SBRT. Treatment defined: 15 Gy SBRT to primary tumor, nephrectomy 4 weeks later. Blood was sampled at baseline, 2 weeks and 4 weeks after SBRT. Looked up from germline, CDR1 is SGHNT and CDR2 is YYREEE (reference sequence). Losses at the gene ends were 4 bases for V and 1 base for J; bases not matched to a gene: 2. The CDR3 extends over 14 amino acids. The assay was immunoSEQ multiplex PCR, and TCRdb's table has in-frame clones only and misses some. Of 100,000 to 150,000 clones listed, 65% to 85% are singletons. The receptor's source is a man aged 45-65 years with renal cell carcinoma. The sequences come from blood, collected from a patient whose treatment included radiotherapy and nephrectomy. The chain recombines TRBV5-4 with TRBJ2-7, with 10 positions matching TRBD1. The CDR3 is CASSGQGESYEQYF. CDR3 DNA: TGTGCCAGCAGCGGACAGGGGGAATCCTACGAGCAGTACTTC.